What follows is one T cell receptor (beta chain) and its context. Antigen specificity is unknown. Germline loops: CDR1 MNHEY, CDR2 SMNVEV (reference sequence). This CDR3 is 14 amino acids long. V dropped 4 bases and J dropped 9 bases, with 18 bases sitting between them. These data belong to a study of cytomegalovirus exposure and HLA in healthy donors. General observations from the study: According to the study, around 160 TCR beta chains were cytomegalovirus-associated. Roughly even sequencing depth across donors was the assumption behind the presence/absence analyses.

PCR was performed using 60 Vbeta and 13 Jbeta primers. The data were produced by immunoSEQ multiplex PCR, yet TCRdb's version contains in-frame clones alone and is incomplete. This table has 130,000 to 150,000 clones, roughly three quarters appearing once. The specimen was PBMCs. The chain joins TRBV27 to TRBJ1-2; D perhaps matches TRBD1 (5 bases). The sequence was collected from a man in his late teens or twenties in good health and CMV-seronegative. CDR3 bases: TGTGCCAGCAGTTCGTCCGGGACGGGGGGGAGCTACACCTTC. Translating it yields CASSSSGTGGSYTF.